Listed here are 7 T cell receptor beta chains from one sample, sequenced in a study of cytomegalovirus exposure and HLA in healthy donors. The primer mix had 60 Vbeta and 13 Jbeta primers. Measured with immunoSEQ multiplex PCR; TCRdb has only the in-frame clones, and not every one. The top ten hold 3% to 3.5% of the sample, which has roughly 120,000 clones, approximately 80% seen once. The sample taken for sequencing was PBMCs. The origin of the receptors is a male donor in good health and CMV-seronegative.

The chain employs TRBV2 and TRBJ2-3, with 10 bases fitting TRBD2. The CDR3 is 18 residues long. Germline values: CDR1 SNHLY, CDR2 FYNNEI. The V and J ends lost 3 bases and 4 bases, in that order; junction bases with no gene match: 13. CDR3 sequence: CASSDTVHSGRMSDTQYF. CDR3 coding DNA: TGTGCCAGCAGTGATACGGTTCATAGCGGGAGGATGTCAGATACGCAGTATTTT.

The chain has TRBV7-6 and TRBJ2-2; 7 bases are shared with TRBD1. Trimming removed 5 bases from V and 6 bases from J; junction bases left unmatched: 9. The length of the CDR3 is 15 residues. The germline CDR1 and CDR2 sequences are SGHVS and FNYEAQ. The DNA of the CDR3 is TGTGCCAGCAGCCCGGGGACAGTTCAGGCCGGGGAGCTGTTTTTT. Translating gives CASSPGTVQAGELFF.

This chain joins TRBV9 and TRBJ2-7; 9 bases align to TRBD1. CDR3 length equals 15 residues. Germline CDR1 is SGDLS and CDR2 is YYNGEE. Losses at the gene ends were 3 bases for V and 4 bases for J; bases not matched to a gene: 8. CDR3 DNA sequence: TGTGCCAGCAGCGCAACACCGGGACAGGGTTACGAGCAGTACTTC. Translated: CASSATPGQGYEQYF.

The chain has TRBV5-1 and TRBJ1-5, with TRBD1 matching 7 bases. The germline gives CDR1 SGHRS, CDR2 YFSETQ. V lost 0 bases and J lost 11; bases outside the gene matches: 14. The CDR3 length is 16 residues. Here the CDR3 reads CASSLEAGTAAMSQHF. CDR3 in DNA: TGCGCCAGCAGCTTGGAGGCGGGGACAGCCGCGATGTCCCAGCATTTT.

In this sample, this clone turned up a few times. The chain combines TRBV2 with TRBJ1-1; TRBD1 aligns across 7 bases. The germline V gene encodes CDR1 SNHLY and CDR2 FYNNEI. This CDR3 spans 14 amino acids. V trimming: 4 bases; J trimming: 7 bases; junction bases outside the gene matches: 9. This CDR3 is CASSVFGTAREAFF. CDR3 bases: TGTGCCAGCAGTGTCTTCGGGACAGCTCGTGAAGCTTTCTTT. Variable domain in full (rest from reference TRBV2 and TRBJ1-1): EPEVTQTPSHQVTQMGQEVILRCVPISNHLYFYWYRQILGQKVEFLVSFYNNEISEKSEIFDDQFSVERPDGSNFTLKIRSTKLEDSAMYFCASSVFGTAREAFFGQGTRLTVV.

In this sample, this clone turned up a few times. In the same sample, other DNA sequences code for this CDR3. V and J are TRBV30 and TRBJ1-1, with a weak D call TRBD1 (5 bases). Germline V gene sequence: CDR1 GTSNPN, CDR2 SVGIG (reference sequence). The CDR3 extends over 13 amino acids. With 0 bases removed from V and 5 bases from J, the gap between germline ends came to 10 bases. This CDR3 is CAWSVRSGTEAFF. The CDR3 DNA sequence: TGTGCCTGGAGTGTACGGTCAGGGACTGAAGCTTTCTTT.

This rearrangement joins TRBV7-9 to TRBJ1-5, with a weak D call TRBD1 (5 bases). This CDR3 spans 17 amino acids. With 1 base removed from V and 0 bases from J, the gap between germline ends came to 13 bases. Germline V gene data show CDR1 as SEHNR and CDR2 as FQNEAQ (reference sequence). The CDR3 nucleotides are TGTGCCAGCAGCTTAGGTACCGGGACTCTTAGCAATCAGCCCCAGCATTTT. Translating it yields CASSLGTGTLSNQPQHF.